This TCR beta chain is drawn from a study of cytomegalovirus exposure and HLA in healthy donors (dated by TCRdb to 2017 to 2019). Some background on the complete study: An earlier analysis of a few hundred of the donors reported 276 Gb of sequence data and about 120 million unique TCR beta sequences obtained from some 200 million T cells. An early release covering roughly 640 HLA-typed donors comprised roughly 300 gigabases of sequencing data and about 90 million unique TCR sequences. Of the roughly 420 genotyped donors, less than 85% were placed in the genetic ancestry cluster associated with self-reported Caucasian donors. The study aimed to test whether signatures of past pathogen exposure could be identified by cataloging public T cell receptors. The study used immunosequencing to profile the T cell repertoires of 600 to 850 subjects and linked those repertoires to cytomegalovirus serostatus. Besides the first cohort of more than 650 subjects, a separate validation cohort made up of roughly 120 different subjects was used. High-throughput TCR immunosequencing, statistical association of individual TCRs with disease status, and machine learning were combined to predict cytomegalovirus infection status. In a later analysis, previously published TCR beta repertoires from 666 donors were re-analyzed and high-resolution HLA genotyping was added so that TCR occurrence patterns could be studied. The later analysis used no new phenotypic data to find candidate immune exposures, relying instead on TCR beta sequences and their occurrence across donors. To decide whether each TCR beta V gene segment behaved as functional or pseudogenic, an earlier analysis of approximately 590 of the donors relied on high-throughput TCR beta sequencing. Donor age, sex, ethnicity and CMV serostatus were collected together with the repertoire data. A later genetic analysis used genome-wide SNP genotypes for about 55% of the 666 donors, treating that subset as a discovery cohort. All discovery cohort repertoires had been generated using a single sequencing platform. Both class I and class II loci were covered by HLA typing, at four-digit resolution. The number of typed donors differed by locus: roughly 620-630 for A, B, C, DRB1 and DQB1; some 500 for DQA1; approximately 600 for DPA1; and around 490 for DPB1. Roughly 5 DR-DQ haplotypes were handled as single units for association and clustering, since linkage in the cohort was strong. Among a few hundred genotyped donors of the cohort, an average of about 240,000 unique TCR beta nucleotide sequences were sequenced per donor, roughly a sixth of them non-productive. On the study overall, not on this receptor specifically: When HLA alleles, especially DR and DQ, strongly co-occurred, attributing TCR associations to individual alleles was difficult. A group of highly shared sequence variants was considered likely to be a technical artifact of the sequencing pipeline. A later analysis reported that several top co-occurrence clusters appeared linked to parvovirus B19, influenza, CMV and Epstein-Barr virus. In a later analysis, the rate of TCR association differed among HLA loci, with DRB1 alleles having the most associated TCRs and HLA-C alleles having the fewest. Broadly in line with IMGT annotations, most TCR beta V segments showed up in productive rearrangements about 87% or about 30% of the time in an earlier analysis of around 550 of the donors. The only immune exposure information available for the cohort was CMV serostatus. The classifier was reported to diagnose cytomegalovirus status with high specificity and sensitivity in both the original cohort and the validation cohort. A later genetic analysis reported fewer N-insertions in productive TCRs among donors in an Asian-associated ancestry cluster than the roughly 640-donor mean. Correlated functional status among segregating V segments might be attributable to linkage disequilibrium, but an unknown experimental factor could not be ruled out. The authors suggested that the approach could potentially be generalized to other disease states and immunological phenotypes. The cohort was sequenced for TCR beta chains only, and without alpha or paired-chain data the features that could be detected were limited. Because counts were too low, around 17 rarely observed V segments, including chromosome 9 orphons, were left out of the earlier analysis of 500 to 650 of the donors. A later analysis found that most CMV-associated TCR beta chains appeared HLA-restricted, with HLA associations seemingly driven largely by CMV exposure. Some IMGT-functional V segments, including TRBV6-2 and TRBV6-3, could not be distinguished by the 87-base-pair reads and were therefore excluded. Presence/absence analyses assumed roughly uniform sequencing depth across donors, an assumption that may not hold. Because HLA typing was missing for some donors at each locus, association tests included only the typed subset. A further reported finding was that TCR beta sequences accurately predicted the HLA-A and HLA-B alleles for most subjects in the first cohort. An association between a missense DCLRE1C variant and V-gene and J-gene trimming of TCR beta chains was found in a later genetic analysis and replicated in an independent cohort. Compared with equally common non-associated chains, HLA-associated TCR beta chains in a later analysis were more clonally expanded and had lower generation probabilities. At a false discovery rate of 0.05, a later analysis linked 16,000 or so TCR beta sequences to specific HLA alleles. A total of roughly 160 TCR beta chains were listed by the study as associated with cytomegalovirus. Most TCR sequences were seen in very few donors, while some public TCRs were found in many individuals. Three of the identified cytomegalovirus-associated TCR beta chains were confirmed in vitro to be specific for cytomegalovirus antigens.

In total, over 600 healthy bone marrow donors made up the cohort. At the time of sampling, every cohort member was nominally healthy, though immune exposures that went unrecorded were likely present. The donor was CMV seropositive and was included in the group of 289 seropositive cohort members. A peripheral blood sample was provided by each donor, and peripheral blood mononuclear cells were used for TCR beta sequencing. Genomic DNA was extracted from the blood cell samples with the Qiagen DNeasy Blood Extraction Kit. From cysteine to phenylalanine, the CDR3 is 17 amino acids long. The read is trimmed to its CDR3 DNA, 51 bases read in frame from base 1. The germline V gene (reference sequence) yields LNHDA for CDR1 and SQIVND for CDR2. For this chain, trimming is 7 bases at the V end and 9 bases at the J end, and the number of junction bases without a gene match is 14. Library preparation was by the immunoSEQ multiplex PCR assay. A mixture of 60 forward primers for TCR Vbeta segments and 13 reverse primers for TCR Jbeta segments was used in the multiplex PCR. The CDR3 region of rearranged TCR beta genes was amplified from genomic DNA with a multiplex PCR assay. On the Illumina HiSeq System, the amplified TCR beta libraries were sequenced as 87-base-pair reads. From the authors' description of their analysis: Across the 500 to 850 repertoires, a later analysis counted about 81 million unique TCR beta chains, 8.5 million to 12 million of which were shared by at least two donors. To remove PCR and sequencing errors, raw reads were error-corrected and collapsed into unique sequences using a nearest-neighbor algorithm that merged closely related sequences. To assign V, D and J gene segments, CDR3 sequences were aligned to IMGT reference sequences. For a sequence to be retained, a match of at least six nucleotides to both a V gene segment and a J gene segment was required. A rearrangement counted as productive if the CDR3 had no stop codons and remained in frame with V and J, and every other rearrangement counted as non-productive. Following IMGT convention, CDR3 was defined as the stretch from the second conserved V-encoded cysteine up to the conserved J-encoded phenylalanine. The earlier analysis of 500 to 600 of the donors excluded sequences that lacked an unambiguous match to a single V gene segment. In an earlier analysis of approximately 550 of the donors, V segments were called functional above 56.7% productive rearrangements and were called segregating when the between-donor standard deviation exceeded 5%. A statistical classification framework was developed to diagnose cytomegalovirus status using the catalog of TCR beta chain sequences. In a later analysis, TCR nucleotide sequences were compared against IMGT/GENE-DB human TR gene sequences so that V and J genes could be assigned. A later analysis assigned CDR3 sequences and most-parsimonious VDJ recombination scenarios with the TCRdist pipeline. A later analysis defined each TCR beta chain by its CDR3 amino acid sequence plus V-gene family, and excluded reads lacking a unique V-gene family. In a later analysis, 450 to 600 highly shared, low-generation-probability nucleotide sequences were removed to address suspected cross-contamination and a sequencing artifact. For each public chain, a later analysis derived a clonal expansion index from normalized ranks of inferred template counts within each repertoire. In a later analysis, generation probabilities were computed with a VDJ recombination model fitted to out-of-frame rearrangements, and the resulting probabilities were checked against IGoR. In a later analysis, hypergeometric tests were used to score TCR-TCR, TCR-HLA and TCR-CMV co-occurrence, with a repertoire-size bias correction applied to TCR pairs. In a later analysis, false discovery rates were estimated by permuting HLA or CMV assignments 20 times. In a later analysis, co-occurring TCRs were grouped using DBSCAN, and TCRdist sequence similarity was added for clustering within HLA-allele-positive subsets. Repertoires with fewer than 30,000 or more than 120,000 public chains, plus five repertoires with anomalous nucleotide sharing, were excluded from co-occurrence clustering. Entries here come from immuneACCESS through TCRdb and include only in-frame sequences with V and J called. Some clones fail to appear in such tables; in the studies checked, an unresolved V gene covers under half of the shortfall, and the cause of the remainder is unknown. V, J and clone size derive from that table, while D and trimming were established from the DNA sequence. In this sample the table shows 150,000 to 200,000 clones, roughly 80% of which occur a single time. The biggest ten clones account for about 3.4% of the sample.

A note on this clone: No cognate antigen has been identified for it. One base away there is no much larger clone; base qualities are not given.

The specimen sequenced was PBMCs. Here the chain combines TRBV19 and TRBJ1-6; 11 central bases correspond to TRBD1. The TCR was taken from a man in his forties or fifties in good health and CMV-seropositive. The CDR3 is CASNAGQGVRYGSPLHF. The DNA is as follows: TGTGCCAGTAACGCGGGACAGGGGGTTCGGTATGGTTCACCCCTCCACTTT. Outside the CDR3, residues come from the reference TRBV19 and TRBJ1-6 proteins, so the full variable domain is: DGGITQSPKYLFRKEGQNVTLSCEQNLNHDAMYWYRQDPGQGLRLIYYSQIVNDFQKGDIAEGYSVSREKKESFPLTVTSAQKNPTAFYLCASNAGQGVRYGSPLHFGNGTRLTVT.